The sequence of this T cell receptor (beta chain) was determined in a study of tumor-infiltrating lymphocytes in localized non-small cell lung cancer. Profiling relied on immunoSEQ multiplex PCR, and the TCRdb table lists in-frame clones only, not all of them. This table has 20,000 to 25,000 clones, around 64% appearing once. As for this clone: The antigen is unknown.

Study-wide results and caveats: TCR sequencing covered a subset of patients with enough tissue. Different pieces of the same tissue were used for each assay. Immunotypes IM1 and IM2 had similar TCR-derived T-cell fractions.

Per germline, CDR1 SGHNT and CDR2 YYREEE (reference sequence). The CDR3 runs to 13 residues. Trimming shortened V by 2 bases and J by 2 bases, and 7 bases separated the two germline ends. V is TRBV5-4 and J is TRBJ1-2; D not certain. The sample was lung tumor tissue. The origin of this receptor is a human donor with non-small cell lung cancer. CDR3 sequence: CASSFQQNYGYTF. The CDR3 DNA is TGTGCCAGCAGCTTCCAACAGAACTATGGCTACACCTTC.